This T cell receptor (beta chain) emerged from a study of blood T cell repertoires in COVID-19. The wider study: COVID-19 samples from acute and convalescent phases originated in the United States, Italy and Spain. PBMCs, B-cell-depleted T cells, or T cells provided the cDNA or gDNA that made up the material.

CDR3 length equals 17 residues. The V gene end was trimmed by 4 bases and the J gene end by 2 bases; junction bases not matched to a gene: 10. In germline, CDR1 is MGHDK, CDR2 SYGVNS. Study processing details: Amplified reference gene primers provided the basis for estimating nucleated cell counts. Generated by immunoSEQ multiplex PCR, the TCRdb table keeps only in-frame clones and is missing some. V and J calls and clone size are copied from that table; D and trimming were computed from the DNA. The table lists 67,000 or so clones, just under 85% of them singletons. Input material: peripheral blood. The rearrangement links TRBV25-1 to TRBJ2-7, with 11 positions matching TRBD2. The sequence was obtained from a man in his 70s with acute or convalescent COVID-19. In nucleotides, the CDR3 is TGTGCCAGCAGTGGCCCTCAGGTGGGACTAGCGGCCTACGAGCAGTACTTC. This encodes CASSGPQVGLAAYEQYF.